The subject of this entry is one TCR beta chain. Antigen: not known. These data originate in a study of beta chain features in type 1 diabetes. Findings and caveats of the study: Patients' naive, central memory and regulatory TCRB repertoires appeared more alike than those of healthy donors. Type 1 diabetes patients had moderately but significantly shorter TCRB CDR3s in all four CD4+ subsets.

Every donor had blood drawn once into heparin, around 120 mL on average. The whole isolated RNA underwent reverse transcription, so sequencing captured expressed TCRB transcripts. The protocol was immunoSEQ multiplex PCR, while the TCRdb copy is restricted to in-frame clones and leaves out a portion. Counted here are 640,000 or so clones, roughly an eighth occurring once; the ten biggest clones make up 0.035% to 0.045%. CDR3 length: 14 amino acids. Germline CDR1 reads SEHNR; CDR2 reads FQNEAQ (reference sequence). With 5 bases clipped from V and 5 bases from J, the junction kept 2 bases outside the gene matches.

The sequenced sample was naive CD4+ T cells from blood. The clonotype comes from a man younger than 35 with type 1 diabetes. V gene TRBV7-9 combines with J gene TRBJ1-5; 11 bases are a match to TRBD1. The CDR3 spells CASSRTGGDQPQHF. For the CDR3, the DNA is TGTGCCAGCAGCCGGACAGGGGGCGATCAGCCCCAGCATTTT.